Detailed here is one T cell receptor (beta chain). CDR1 and CDR2 (germline): SGHKS, YYEKEE (reference sequence). V lost 4 bases, J lost 8 bases, and 5 bases stayed unmatched. CDR3 length: 12 amino acids. In the authors' workflow: Reference gene primers were amplified, and this amplification served to estimate nucleated cell counts. Assay: immunoSEQ multiplex PCR; the TCRdb copy retains only in-frame clones and omits some. V and J calls plus clone size are reproduced from that table; the DNA served to infer D and trimming. The data show 50,000 or so clones, 80% to 85% seen once. This specimen belongs to a study of blood T cell repertoires in COVID-19. The overall study: Samples of COVID-19 (acute and convalescent) were obtained from the United States, Italy and Spain. Sources were T cells, B-cell-depleted T cells, or PBMCs; the material itself was cDNA or gDNA.

This sequence originates from a man aged 65 to 85 with acute or convalescent COVID-19. The sample comprised peripheral blood. The rearrangement joins TRBV5-5 to TRBJ1-2; 7 bases are shared with TRBD1. The CDR3 here is CASSPDREGYTF. In nucleotides, the CDR3 is TGTGCCAGCAGCCCTGACAGGGAGGGCTACACCTTC.